This is a list of T cell receptor beta chains from one sample in a study of cytomegalovirus exposure and HLA in healthy donors. Sequencing was performed with immunoSEQ multiplex PCR; in TCRdb, only in-frame clones are kept and a portion is missing. The table shows about 120,000 clones, with about three quarters occurring only once. The sequenced sample was PBMCs. These receptors originate from a woman aged 35 to 49 in good health and CMV-seropositive. The CDR3 runs from the conserved cysteine through the conserved F or W. A D gene is named only where the DNA matches it firmly. The size of a clone is reported for some rows only, either as once, few or many, or as a class for expanded clones.

clone_size j_call d_call v_call cdr3_length cdr3_aa cdr3_nt
. TRBJ1-1 . TRBV6-5 13 CASSSAGATEAFF TGTGCCAGCAGTTCAGCGGGGGCAACTGAAGCTTTCTTT
. TRBJ1-3 TRBD1 TRBV30 13 CAADRNSGNTIYF TGTGCCGCGGACAGGAACTCTGGAAACACCATATATTTT
. TRBJ1-2 . TRBV5-6 11 CASSFLEGYTF TGTGCCAGCAGCTTTCTGGAGGGCTACACCTTC
. TRBJ1-4 . TRBV2 14 CASSWGQVNEKLFF TGTGCCAGCAGTTGGGGGCAGGTTAATGAAAAACTGTTTTTT
. TRBJ2-5 . TRBV19 16 CASSIEGGLYQETQYF TGTGCCAGTAGTATAGAAGGCGGACTCTACCAAGAGACCCAGTACTTC
few TRBJ1-3 . TRBV27 16 CASSPIGGGRENTIYF TGTGCCAGCAGCCCCATTGGTGGGGGCCGGGAAAACACCATATATTTT
. TRBJ1-5 . TRBV11-3 17 CASSPPVEAYSNQPQHF TGTGCCAGCAGCCCTCCCGTGGAGGCATATAGCAATCAGCCCCAGCATTTT
. TRBJ1-6 TRBD1 TRBV9 16 CASSVATGQGNSPLHF TGTGCCAGCAGCGTAGCTACCGGACAGGGTAATTCACCCCTCCACTTT
. TRBJ1-2 . TRBV6-6 15 CASSYSGTLGDGYTF TGTGCCAGCAGTTACTCGGGCACGCTTGGTGATGGCTACACCTTC
once TRBJ1-5 . TRBV6-5 13 CASSYRGNQPQHF TGTGCCAGCAGTTACCGTGGCAATCAGCCCCAGCATTTT
. TRBJ2-2 TRBD1 TRBV5-4 17 CASSSPTGGRSTGELFF TGTGCCAGCAGCTCCCCCACAGGGGGCAGGAGCACCGGGGAGCTGTTTTTT
. TRBJ1-1 . TRBV2 12 CASSERDIEAFF TGTGCCAGCAGTGAAAGGGACATCGAAGCTTTCTTT
. TRBJ1-1 . TRBV28 13 CATRRAGNTEAFF TGTGCCACCCGGCGGGCTGGAAACACTGAAGCTTTCTTT
once TRBJ2-3 TRBD1 TRBV7-7 18 CASSLRGQGHYFTDTQYF TGTGCCAGCAGCTTAAGGGGACAGGGCCACTACTTCACAGATACGCAGTATTTT
few TRBJ1-2 TRBD1 TRBV7-2 15 CASSLGLGQGHGYTF TGTGCCAGCAGCTTGGGCCTGGGACAGGGTCATGGCTACACCTTC
. TRBJ1-2 TRBD1 TRBV5-6 14 CASSYAGTGIGYTF TGTGCCAGCAGCTATGCCGGGACAGGAATCGGCTACACCTTC
. TRBJ2-2 . TRBV30 14 CASMGAANTGELFF TGTGCCTCCATGGGAGCCGCGAACACCGGGGAGCTGTTTTTT
. TRBJ2-1 . TRBV5-8 14 CASSLGQGRDEQFF TGTGCCAGCAGCTTGGGCCAGGGTCGGGATGAGCAGTTCTTC
few TRBJ1-3 TRBD1 TRBV5-1 18 CASSLVGTGGPSGNTIYF TGCGCCAGCAGCTTGGTGGGGACAGGGGGCCCGTCTGGAAACACCATATATTTT
. TRBJ2-3 . TRBV9 14 CASSQRVSTDTQYF TGTGCCAGCAGCCAGCGGGTTAGCACAGATACGCAGTATTTT
. TRBJ2-2 . TRBV30 13 CAWSPANTGELFF TGTGCCTGGAGCCCAGCGAACACCGGGGAGCTGTTTTTT
once TRBJ1-6 . TRBV10-1 15 CASSEPGHYNSPLHF TGCGCCAGCAGTGAACCGGGACATTATAATTCACCCCTCCACTTT
. TRBJ1-5 TRBD1 TRBV5-1 13 CASSAGGSQPQHF TGCGCCAGCAGCGCAGGGGGTAGTCAGCCCCAGCATTTT
. TRBJ1-1 . TRBV6-6 15 CASASPGQQNTEAFF TGTGCCAGCGCCAGTCCGGGACAACAAAACACTGAAGCTTTCTTT
once TRBJ1-1 . TRBV19 16 CASSIFSTGPNTEAFF TGTGCCAGTAGTATATTTTCCACAGGGCCCAACACTGAAGCTTTCTTT
. TRBJ1-6 . TRBV19 14 CASKQEAYNSPLHF TGTGCCAGTAAGCAAGAGGCTTATAATTCACCCCTCCACTTT
many TRBJ2-7 TRBD1 TRBV11-2 15 CASSKSDRDLYEQYF TGTGCCAGCAGCAAATCGGACAGGGACCTCTACGAGCAGTACTTC
. TRBJ2-5 TRBD1 TRBV25-1 15 CASLGQGASGETQYF TGTGCCAGCCTGGGACAGGGGGCTTCGGGAGAGACCCAGTACTTC
. TRBJ2-5 TRBD1 TRBV5-1 14 CASSMGQRQETQYF TGCGCCAGCAGTATGGGACAGCGACAAGAGACCCAGTACTTC
once TRBJ2-7 TRBD2 TRBV7-2 16 CASSLEVAGASYEQYF TGTGCCAGCAGCTTAGAGGTAGCGGGGGCCTCCTACGAGCAGTACTTC
. TRBJ1-1 . TRBV19 13 CASSLNRDTEAFF TGTGCCAGTAGCCTTAATCGGGACACTGAAGCTTTCTTT
. TRBJ1-1 TRBD1 TRBV5-4 15 CASSRWTGGYTEAFF TGTGCCAGCAGCCGATGGACAGGCGGGTACACTGAAGCTTTCTTT
. TRBJ1-2 . TRBV5-1 15 CASSWVIQDVYGYTF TGCGCCAGCAGCTGGGTTATCCAGGATGTCTATGGCTACACCTTC
. TRBJ2-3 . TRBV5-1 13 CASSLFSRDTQYF TGCGCCAGCAGCTTGTTTTCCCGAGATACGCAGTATTTT
. TRBJ2-7 TRBD2 TRBV10-3 14 CAISGSGGAYEQYF TGTGCCATCAGTGGGAGCGGGGGGGCGTACGAGCAGTACTTC
. TRBJ1-2 . TRBV6-1 14 CASSEVRVGYGYTF TGTGCCAGCAGTGAAGTCAGGGTTGGGTATGGCTACACCTTC
. TRBJ1-3 . TRBV6-5 12 CAVRSTGNTIYF TGTGCCGTCCGGAGTACTGGAAACACCATATATTTT
. TRBJ2-5 . TRBV27 14 CASSSTRMGQTQYF TGTGCCAGCAGTTCCACAAGGATGGGCCAGACCCAGTACTTC
. TRBJ1-6 . TRBV19 13 CASEDRRDSPLHF TGTGCCAGTGAGGACCGGCGGGATTCACCCCTCCACTTT
. TRBJ1-1 . TRBV6-5 15 CASSYTSRGSLEAFF TGTGCCAGCAGTTACACATCCCGGGGGTCTCTAGAAGCTTTCTTT
. TRBJ1-1 . TRBV5-4 14 CASSPMTGNTEAFF TGTGCCAGCAGCCCAATGACAGGGAACACTGAAGCTTTCTTT
. TRBJ2-1 . TRBV29-1 11 CSAIDRVEQFF TGCAGCGCCATAGACAGAGTTGAGCAGTTCTTC
few TRBJ1-1 . TRBV6-1 12 CASSERGGKAFF TGTGCCAGCAGTGAACGGGGGGGGAAAGCTTTCTTT
. TRBJ1-1 . TRBV5-6 14 CASSLREGVTEAFF TGTGCCAGCAGCCTCCGGGAGGGCGTCACTGAAGCTTTCTTT
once TRBJ1-1 TRBD1 TRBV10-3 15 CAISESTGGRTEAFF TGTGCCATCAGTGAGTCGACAGGGGGCCGGACTGAAGCTTTCTTT
. TRBJ2-1 TRBD2 TRBV6-1 15 CASTTGWGGYNEQFF TGTGCCAGCACCACGGGCTGGGGGGGCTACAATGAGCAGTTCTTC